This entry concerns a single T cell receptor beta chain. Its cognate antigen is unknown. This PCR relied on a set of 60 Vbeta primers and 13 Jbeta primers. The repertoire was sequenced with immunoSEQ multiplex PCR; TCRdb's copy has only in-frame clones and lacks some. The data contain approximately 150,000 clones, under 90% of them singletons. This CDR3 region has 14 residues. Deletions cut 3 bases from V and 1 base from J, with 8 bases between. Germline values: CDR1 MNHEY, CDR2 SVGAGI. The sample comes from a study of cytomegalovirus exposure and HLA in healthy donors. Study-level points and caveats: High sensitivity and specificity were reportedly achieved when the classifier diagnosed cytomegalovirus status. An observed cluster of highly shared sequence variants was recorded as a likely sequencing artifact.

The TCR was taken from a boy younger than 10 in good health and CMV-seronegative. The specimen sequenced was PBMCs. The chain carries TRBV6-5 and TRBJ2-3; D is possibly TRBD2 (6 bases). The CDR3 loop reads CASSYGLRTDTQYF. The CDR3 region has the DNA TGTGCCAGCAGTTATGGACTACGCACAGATACGCAGTATTTT.